This T cell receptor (beta chain) was sequenced during a study of blood T cells in healthy people across ages. In the case of this clonotype: The antigen is undetermined.

Total RNA was isolated from each sample in quantities of at least 6 micrograms. A second PCR of about 6 to 11 cycles used a sample-barcoded 5' primer and a J-beta primer mix. Every sample gave at least 3 million paired-end reads containing CDR3. TCRdb passed the 5' RACE reads through MiXCR, listing each CDR3 protein once. The sample lists almost 550,000 distinct CDR3 sequences, 20% to 30% occurring once. Regarding the study as a whole: Older age coincided with a roughly linear decline in TCR beta diversity per million T cells.

The sample also formed part of further work on T cells of mothers and their children. Per that study: The whole RNA yield was converted to cDNA, approximately 1.5 ug per 15 ul.

This receptor was identified in a boy aged 10-17 years in good health. The material sequenced was blood.

Here the CDR3 DNA reads TGTGCCACCAGTTTTGACGGCACTGAAGCTTTCTTT. Protein product: CATSFDGTEAFF. This chain uses TRBV24-1 with TRBJ1-1; D remains ambiguous. V lost 6 bases and J 4 bases, leaving 8 bases between the germline ends. CDR1 KGHDR and CDR2 SFDVKD come from the germline V gene. This CDR3 is 12 amino acids long.